The 10 T cell receptor beta chains given below trace back to one sample, sequenced in a study of blood T cell repertoires in COVID-19 (dated by TCRdb to 2018 to 2021). The method was the immunoSEQ multiplex PCR assay. Here the immuneACCESS table is served through TCRdb, limited to in-frame sequences with V and J called. Missing clones are a known gap in these copies; in checked studies unresolved V genes cover under half, and the rest lacks a known reason. This sample lists around 180,000 clones; roughly 70% were detected once. The top ten hold less than 3% of the sample. Sample: peripheral blood. The receptor source for this set is a woman of 80 years or more with acute or convalescent COVID-19.

The chain joins TRBV6-5 to TRBJ2-7, with 10 bases that match TRBD1. This CDR3 has 16 amino acids. Germline V CDR1 and CDR2: MNHEY, SVGAGI. V shed 2 bases, J shed 3 bases, and the junction held 7 bases outside the gene matches. CDR3: CASSYKTGTGDYEQYF. CDR3 DNA sequence: TGTGCCAGCAGTTACAAGACCGGGACAGGGGACTACGAGCAGTACTTC.

The gene calls are TRBV6-6 and TRBJ1-5; perhaps TRBD1 as D (5 bases). The CDR3 runs to 16 residues. Trimming took off 1 base at V and 11 bases at J, with 21 bases between the two ends. CDR1 and CDR2 (germline): MNHNY, SVGAGI (reference sequence). The CDR3 nucleotides read TGTGCCAGCAGTTACTTGACGATAGGGGTGGGAGGATCCCAGCATTTT. Translating it yields CASSYLTIGVGGSQHF.

The chain joins TRBV4-1 to TRBJ2-7; TRBD2 agrees at 12 bases. This CDR3 comprises 21 residues. V was clipped by 0 bases and J by 1 base; unmatched bases: 16. CDR1 is MGHRA and CDR2 is YSYEKL in the germline V gene. The CDR3 is CASSQDWWRGLAGSPSYEQYF. The CDR3, as DNA: TGCGCCAGCAGCCAAGATTGGTGGAGGGGACTAGCGGGTTCCCCTTCCTACGAGCAGTACTTC.

The rearrangement links TRBV7-9 to TRBJ2-1; 8 positions agree with TRBD1. V lost 3 bases to trimming and J lost 4 bases; unmatched junction nucleotides: 8. CDR1 is SEHNR, CDR2 FQNEAQ, per germline (reference sequence). This CDR3 spans 16 amino acids. CDR3 loop: CASSLYQGAVYNEQFF. The CDR3 coding sequence is TGTGCCAGCAGCTTGTATCAGGGGGCGGTTTACAATGAGCAGTTCTTC.

The rearrangement joins TRBV29-1 to TRBJ2-3, with D possibly being TRBD1 (6 bases). This CDR3 has 15 residues. Germline assignment: CDR1 SQVTM and CDR2 ANQGSEA. The V end was cut by 6 bases, the J end by 1 base, with 17 bases between. Here the CDR3 reads CSVRGRRGGTDTQYF. The CDR3 coding sequence is TGCAGCGTGCGAGGTCGCAGGGGTGGCACAGATACGCAGTATTTT.

The chain combines TRBV29-1 with TRBJ2-3; possibly TRBD1 for D (6 bases). The CDR3 is made up of 11 amino acids. Germline CDR1 SQVTM, CDR2 ANQGSEA. The CDR3 DNA reads TGCACTGGTCAACAGGGCGATACGCAGTATTTT. Encoded protein: CTGQQGDTQYF.

The V call is TRBV7-3, the J call TRBJ2-1; the D gene is possibly TRBD1 (6 bases). V lost 2 bases, J lost 9 bases, and 17 bases lay in between. Germline V lookup: CDR1 SGHTA, CDR2 FQGTGA. This CDR3 is 15 amino acids long. Written as DNA, the CDR3 is TGTGCCAGCAGCTTAGACGGGTCTTTAGGGGGTGAGCAGTTCTTC. Amino acids: CASSLDGSLGGEQFF.

This clone was detected a few times. The V gene is TRBV15, the J gene TRBJ2-3; no firm D call. Deletions cut 8 bases from V and 3 bases from J, with 12 bases between. The CDR3 has 13 residues. Germline CDR1 and CDR2: LNHNV and YYDKDF (reference sequence). CDR3 nucleotide sequence: TGTGCCACCGCGTCTCTCAGGACAGATACGCAGTATTTT. Its translation is CATASLRTDTQYF.

The CDR3 nucleotides read TGTGCCAGCAGCGTAGGTTTCGGTGTTCAGGGCGAGCAGTACTTC. It translates to CASSVGFGVQGEQYF. This chain connects TRBV9 to TRBJ2-7; tentative D call: TRBD1 (5 bases). V gave up 0 bases and J gave up 6 bases, with 16 bases separating them. The CDR3 is 15 residues long. Per the germline V gene, CDR1 is SGDLS and CDR2 is YYNGEE.

V is TRBV10-3 and J is TRBJ2-3; perhaps TRBD1 as D (6 bases). Germline lookup yields CDR1 ENHRY and CDR2 SYGVKD. The CDR3 covers 15 residues. Trimming cost V 3 bases and J 4 bases, with 14 bases left between them. This chain's CDR3 is CAISDTRGSADTQYF. In DNA, the CDR3 is TGTGCCATCAGTGACACTAGGGGGTCCGCAGATACGCAGTATTTT.